Below are 20 T cell receptor beta chains sequenced from a single sample in a study of T cells after yellow fever vaccination. One entry per CDR3 protein, called by TCRdb with MiXCR from the 5' RACE reads. The repertoire holds 50,000 or so distinct CDR3 sequences, with more than 6.5% as singletons. The starting material was CD8+ T cells not binding an NS4B(214-222) dextramer, sorted from PBMCs, obtained about 49 days after the first yellow fever vaccination. All receptors derive from a man between 18 and 29 years old who received the YFV17D yellow fever vaccine.

This clonotype was detected only a few times. The chain employs TRBV5-1 and TRBJ2-5; perhaps TRBD2 as D (5 bases). Germline V gene sequence: CDR1 SGHRS, CDR2 YFSETQ. The CDR3 length is 15 residues. V lost 4 bases to trimming and J lost 5 bases, with 18 bases between them. CDR3 in amino acids: CASSGGIAAWETQYF. CDR3 sequence (DNA): TGCGCCAGCAGCGGAGGTATTGCGGCGTGGGAGACCCAGTACTTC.

This clonotype was counted at least ten times. The rearrangement links TRBV6-4 to TRBJ2-1, with 8 bases fitting TRBD2. The ends lost 0 bases at V and 8 bases at J; junction bases unmatched: 9. Germline CDR1 and CDR2: MRHNA and SNTAGT. This CDR3 is 16 amino acids long. The CDR3 DNA sequence: TGTGCCAGCAGTGACTCGAGCCGGGGGGGCGTGGATGAGCAGTTCTTC. Protein product: CASSDSSRGGVDEQFF.

This clonotype was detected many times. The V call is TRBV14, the J call TRBJ2-7; a possible D gene is TRBD1 (5 bases). V lost 3 bases, J lost 7 bases, and 7 bases lay in between. The CDR3 is 11 residues long. The germline CDR1 and CDR2 sequences are SGHDN and FVKESK. DNA of the CDR3: TGTGCCAGCAGCCAGGGGCAAGAGCAGTACTTC. Translating gives CASSQGQEQYF.

This clonotype was counted many times. The chain uses TRBV6-4 and TRBJ2-1; D is undetermined. Trimming shortened V by 2 bases and J by 2 bases, and 10 bases separated the two germline ends. The CDR3 has 15 amino acids. Germline V gene data show CDR1 as MRHNA and CDR2 as SNTAGT. CDR3 in amino acids: CASSDGTDPYNEQFF. For the CDR3, the DNA is TGTGCCAGCAGTGACGGCACGGACCCCTACAATGAGCAGTTCTTC.

This clonotype showed up many times. This chain joins TRBV12-3 or TRBV12-4 and TRBJ2-7, with unresolved D. Trimming removed 2 bases from V and 6 bases from J, with 5 bases in between. CDR3 length: 11 residues. The CDR3 bases are TGTGCCAGCAGTTTAAACGCCGAGCAGTACTTC. The encoded protein is CASSLNAEQYF.

The table lists this clonotype with a count of one. This chain uses TRBV5-1 with TRBJ2-7; D might be TRBD2 (5 bases). From germline, CDR1 is SGHRS and CDR2 YFSETQ. The CDR3 has 13 amino acids. V lost 4 bases, J lost 4 bases, and 12 bases lay in between. The CDR3 coding sequence is TGCGCCAGCAGCCTCACCGAGGGATACGAGCAGTACGTC. Encoded protein: CASSLTEGYEQYV.

This clonotype was picked up many times. The V call is TRBV4-1, the J call TRBJ2-1; the match to TRBD2 covers 13 bases. The V and J ends lost 3 bases and 5 bases, in that order; junction bases with no gene match: 1. In germline, CDR1 is MGHRA, CDR2 YSYEKL. The CDR3 runs to 15 residues. CDR3 nucleotides: TGCGCCAGCAGCCACGGGACTAGCGGGGACAATGAGCAGTTCTTC. It specifies CASSHGTSGDNEQFF.

Comment on this clonotype: This may arise from a read error, as a much more abundant clone is one base away. V and J are TRBV29-1 and TRBJ2-1, with TRBD2 matching 13 bases. The V gene's germline CDR1 is SQVTM and CDR2 ANQGSEA. This CDR3 region has 14 residues. The CDR3 sequence is CSVEGLAGGTEQIF. For the CDR3, the DNA is TGCAGCGTTGAAGGACTAGCGGGGGGTACGGAGCAGATCTTC.

This clonotype was counted at least ten times. The chain couples TRBV4-1 to TRBJ1-2; a weak D match, TRBD1 (5 bases). Germline V lookup: CDR1 MGHRA, CDR2 YSYEKL. Trimming took 0 bases from V and 6 from J, leaving 17 bases between them. CDR3 length: 16 amino acids. DNA for the CDR3: TGCGCCAGCAGCCAAGAATATTTGGGATGGGGGAATGGCTACACCTTC. It specifies CASSQEYLGWGNGYTF.

This clonotype was counted many times. The chain carries TRBV7-2 and TRBJ2-5; D gene unclear. The CDR3 runs 11 residues. Trimming took 3 bases from V and 1 from J, leaving 0 bases between them. Germline lookup yields CDR1 SGHTA and CDR2 FQGNSA. CDR3 loop: CASSFQETQYF. The CDR3, as DNA: TGTGCCAGCAGCTTCCAAGAGACCCAGTACTTC.

Of note for this clonotype: A much larger clone sits a single nucleotide away, making a read error possible. The chain employs TRBV29-1 and TRBJ1-1, with 7 bases aligning to TRBD1. The ends lost 3 bases at V and 3 bases at J; junction bases unmatched: 4. This CDR3 spans 13 amino acids. CDR1 is SQVTM and CDR2 is ANQGSEA in the germline V gene. The CDR3 DNA is TGCAGCGTTGATACAGGGGCGGACACTGAAGCTTTCTTT. The encoded protein is CSVDTGADTEAFF.

This clonotype was found a few times. V and J are TRBV5-6 and TRBJ2-5; 10 bases fit TRBD2. The germline gives CDR1 SGHDT, CDR2 YYEEEE. The length of the CDR3 is 17 residues. The V segment lost 3 bases and the J segment 5 bases; nucleotides outside the gene matches: 13. For the CDR3, the DNA is TGTGCCAGCAGCTGGAGAAGCGGGGGGGCCATTTGGGAGACCCAGTACTTC. This translates into CASSWRSGGAIWETQYF.

This clonotype was found a few times. The V and J genes are TRBV6-2 or TRBV6-3 and TRBJ2-7; unclear D gene. V lost 2 bases and J 6 bases, leaving 8 bases between the germline ends. Per germline, CDR1 MNHEY and CDR2 SVGEGT. This CDR3 contains 12 residues. This CDR3 reads CASSYGILEQYF. The CDR3 region has the DNA TGTGCCAGCAGTTACGGCATACTCGAGCAGTACTTC.

The CDR3 loop is CASSVAGTGAYNEQFF. The CDR3 DNA reads as TGTGCCAGCAGCGTAGCCGGGACAGGAGCATACAATGAGCAGTTCTTC. The chain uses TRBV9 and TRBJ2-1; TRBD1 aligns across 8 bases. There are 16 residues in the CDR3. Germline V gene lookup returns CDR1 SGDLS and CDR2 YYNGEE. Trimming took 0 bases from V and 4 from J; bases not matched to a gene: 6.

This clonotype came up many times. This chain links TRBV5-6 with TRBJ2-1; 8 bases map to TRBD1. The CDR3 contains 15 residues. V dropped 4 bases and J dropped 2; count of bases not matched to a gene: 5. Germline lookup yields CDR1 SGHDT and CDR2 YYEEEE. Here the CDR3 reads CASSPDRDPYNEQFF. In DNA form, the CDR3 reads TGTGCCAGCAGCCCGGACAGGGACCCCTACAATGAGCAGTTCTTC.

This clonotype was counted ten times or more. CDR3 sequence: CASSQVYTGELFF. For the CDR3, the DNA is TGCGCCAGCAGCCAAGTTTACACCGGGGAGCTGTTTTTT. The rearrangement uses TRBV4-1 and TRBJ2-2, with D hard to call. Trimming removed 1 base at V and 3 bases at J, with 3 bases between. CDR1 is MGHRA, CDR2 YSYEKL, per germline. The CDR3 sequence is 13 residues long.

The V gene is TRBV7-2, the J gene TRBJ2-7; D may be TRBD1 or TRBD2 (7 bases each). Looked up from germline, CDR1 is SGHTA and CDR2 is FQGNSA. The CDR3 loop spans 14 amino acids. V was cut by 4 bases and J by 2 bases, with 12 bases left in between. CDR3 amino acids: CASSSSGGAYEQYV. The CDR3 DNA reads TGTGCCAGCAGCTCCTCAGGGGGGGCCTACGAGCAGTACGTC.

This clonotype was counted ten times or more. The V call is TRBV11-2, the J call TRBJ2-3; tentatively, D is TRBD2 (5 bases). Germline CDR1 and CDR2: SGHAT and FQNNGV. CDR3 size: 15 residues. V was cut by 5 bases and J by 1 base, with 13 bases left in between. The CDR3 DNA reads TGTGCCAGCAGCACCGTCAAGGAGGGCACAGATACGCAGTATTTT. This codes for CASSTVKEGTDTQYF.

This clonotype was seen many times. V gene TRBV2 combines with J gene TRBJ2-7; 9 bases match TRBD1. The CDR3 loop spans 15 amino acids. Germline assignment: CDR1 SNHLY and CDR2 FYNNEI. The trim removed 5 bases at V and 0 bases at J, leaving 5 bases unmatched. The DNA for the CDR3 is TGTGCCAGCAGTCCCGGGACAGGGACCTCCTACGAGCAGTACGTC. Its translation is CASSPGTGTSYEQYV.

The CDR3 DNA reads as TGTGCCAGCAGTCTCCTGGGGGCTAGCTCCTACAATGAGCAGTTCTTC. It yields the protein CASSLLGASSYNEQFF. The chain uses TRBV12-3 or TRBV12-4 and TRBJ2-1; maybe TRBD1 (6 bases). The CDR3 is 16 residues long. Trimming took 5 bases from V and 0 from J, leaving 14 bases between them.